The clone carrying this T cell receptor beta chain was picked up a small number of times. Its antigen is as yet unknown. The data are from a study of T-cell memory formation after mild COVID-19. General study results and limits: Mainly in CM and EM were contracting CD4+ clones; CD8+ were in EMRA. Whereas later expanders leaned CD4+, clones contracting day 15 to 85 showed a balanced CD4/CD8 makeup. In second-wave clones peaking day 37, SARS-CoV-2 specificity remained unconfirmed.

From the 5' RACE reads, TCRdb called clonotypes with MiXCR, one entry per CDR3 protein. The sample yields more than 450,000 distinct CDR3 sequences, about 20% seen once. The germline gives CDR1 SGHAT, CDR2 FQNNGV. The CDR3 has 17 amino acids. Losses at the gene ends were 4 bases for V and 7 bases for J; bases not matched to a gene: 19. V gene TRBV11-2 combines with J gene TRBJ2-7; the match to TRBD2 covers 7 bases. The material sequenced was PBMCs or a T cell subset sorted from them (not recorded which). The TCR sequence derives from an adult woman who had mild COVID-19 (a few samples of this study predate the infection). Cell type and time point are not known. The CDR3 coding sequence is TGTGCCAGCAGCTCCCGTGAGGGTAGCGGGCCGCGTGGGGAGCAGTACTTC. Translated, it gives CASSSREGSGPRGEQYF.